This is a list of T cell receptor beta chains from one sample in a study of blood T cell repertoires in COVID-19. The data were produced by immunoSEQ multiplex PCR, yet TCRdb's version contains in-frame clones alone and is incomplete. The sample records almost 250,000 clones, roughly 83% being singletons. Sequencing was performed on peripheral blood. Receptors originate from a woman of 80 years or more with COVID-19, enrolled during active disease. CDR3s include the opening cysteine and the closing phenylalanine or tryptophan. Each record gives: CDR3 protein, CDR3 DNA, clone size, J gene, V gene, CDR3 length, D gene. A D gene is named only where the DNA matches it firmly. The size of a clone is reported for some rows only, either as once, few or many, or as a class for expanded clones.

CDR3: CASSLGRGPTATGELFF
DNA: TGTGCCAGCAGCCTGGGGAGGGGCCCCACCGCCACCGGGGAGCTGTTTTTT
size: NA
J: TRBJ2-2
V: TRBV5-4
length: 17
D: TRBD2

CDR3: CASSFGGAQNTEAFF
DNA: TGTGCCAGCAGTTTCGGGGGGGCCCAGAACACTGAAGCTTTCTTT
size: few
J: TRBJ1-1
V: TRBV6-5
length: 15
D: NA

CDR3: CASKTRADIQYF
DNA: TGTGCCAGCAAAACCAGGGCGGACATTCAGTACTTC
size: NA
J: TRBJ2-4
V: TRBV2
length: 12
D: NA

CDR3: CASSRQGRFGYTF
DNA: TGTGCCAGCAGCCGTCAGGGAAGGTTCGGCTACACCTTC
size: NA
J: TRBJ1-2
V: TRBV7-8
length: 13
D: NA

CDR3: CASSLGRRETQYF
DNA: TGTGCCAGCAGCTTGGGTCGGAGAGAGACCCAGTACTTC
size: NA
J: TRBJ2-5
V: TRBV5-6
length: 13
D: NA

CDR3: CASSYSKSTGGNEQFF
DNA: TGTGCCAGCAGTTACTCGAAATCGACGGGGGGCAATGAGCAGTTCTTC
size: NA
J: TRBJ2-1
V: TRBV6-2/TRBV6-3
length: 16
D: TRBD2

CDR3: CASTLLGGYTF
DNA: TGTGCCAGCACCCTACTAGGAGGCTACACCTTC
size: NA
J: TRBJ1-2
V: TRBV28
length: 11
D: NA

CDR3: CASSPWDRGAGNTIYF
DNA: TGTGCCAGCTCCCCCTGGGACAGGGGCGCTGGAAACACCATATATTTT
size: few
J: TRBJ1-3
V: TRBV18
length: 16
D: TRBD1

CDR3: CASSQGREQPQHF
DNA: TGTGCCAGCTCACAGGGGCGCGAACAGCCCCAGCATTTT
size: NA
J: TRBJ1-5
V: TRBV18
length: 13
D: NA

CDR3: CASSGSATSYNEQFF
DNA: TGTGCCAGCTCGGGGAGCGCCACTTCCTACAATGAGCAGTTCTTC
size: few
J: TRBJ2-1
V: TRBV9
length: 15
D: NA

CDR3: CASSKGRTNNEQFF
DNA: TGTGCCAGCAGCAAAGGTCGGACAAACAATGAGCAGTTCTTC
size: NA
J: TRBJ2-1
V: TRBV7-2
length: 14
D: NA

CDR3: CASSVTGLPNSGANVLTF
DNA: TGTGCCAGCAGTGTTACGGGACTTCCTAACTCTGGGGCCAACGTCCTGACTTTC
size: once
J: TRBJ2-6
V: TRBV2
length: 18
D: NA

CDR3: CASSTQGSPSSYNSPLHF
DNA: TGTGCCAGCAGCACGCAAGGATCCCCTAGCTCCTATAATTCACCCCTCCACTTT
size: NA
J: TRBJ1-6
V: TRBV21-1
length: 18
D: NA

CDR3: CASSKRDITPTYGYTF
DNA: TGTGCCAGTAGTAAAAGGGACATTACACCGACCTATGGCTACACCTTC
size: once
J: TRBJ1-2
V: TRBV19
length: 16
D: NA

CDR3: CASSTSGSGELFF
DNA: TGTGCCAGCAGCACCTCAGGGTCCGGGGAGCTGTTTTTT
size: NA
J: TRBJ2-2
V: TRBV11-3
length: 13
D: NA

CDR3: CASGKGNTNEQFF
DNA: TGTGCCAGCGGGAAGGGGAATACCAATGAGCAGTTCTTC
size: NA
J: TRBJ2-1
V: TRBV6-6
length: 13
D: NA

CDR3: CASSMTGLGEQYF
DNA: TGCGCCAGCAGCATGACAGGGTTGGGCGAGCAGTACTTC
size: NA
J: TRBJ2-7
V: TRBV5-1
length: 13
D: TRBD1

CDR3: CASSEQGAGANVLTF
DNA: TGTGCCAGCAGTGAGCAGGGCGCCGGGGCCAACGTCCTGACTTTC
size: once
J: TRBJ2-6
V: TRBV25-1
length: 15
D: NA

CDR3: CASSLAGQGYGYTF
DNA: TGTGCCAGCAGCTTAGCCGGACAGGGCTATGGCTACACCTTC
size: NA
J: TRBJ1-2
V: TRBV7-9
length: 14
D: TRBD1

CDR3: CASRPQAPSGNTIYF
DNA: TGTGCCAGCAGACCCCAGGCACCCTCTGGAAACACCATATATTTT
size: once
J: TRBJ1-3
V: TRBV7-8
length: 15
D: NA

CDR3: CASSMRLVADTQYF
DNA: TGTGCCAGCAGTATGAGACTAGTGGCAGATACGCAGTATTTT
size: once
J: TRBJ2-3
V: TRBV2
length: 14
D: NA

CDR3: CASSYAGRFSAYNSPLHF
DNA: TGTGCCAGCAGTTACGCGGGACGCTTTAGCGCCTATAATTCACCCCTCCACTTT
size: once
J: TRBJ1-6
V: TRBV6-2/TRBV6-3
length: 18
D: NA

CDR3: CASSQTDGVLTF
DNA: TGTGCCAGCAGCCAAACTGATGGCGTCCTGACTTTC
size: NA
J: TRBJ2-6
V: TRBV3-1/TRBV3-2
length: 12
D: NA

CDR3: CATSRDPLYVASEDNEQFF
DNA: TGTGCCACCAGCAGAGATCCCTTGTACGTAGCGTCGGAGGACAATGAGCAGTTCTTC
size: NA
J: TRBJ2-1
V: TRBV15
length: 19
D: NA

CDR3: CASSIVGENTGELFF
DNA: TGTGCCAGTAGTATAGTGGGAGAAAACACCGGGGAGCTGTTTTTT
size: once
J: TRBJ2-2
V: TRBV19
length: 15
D: NA

CDR3: CASSLASGDSSEYF
DNA: TGCGCCAGCAGCTTGGCCAGCGGGGACTCAAGCGAGTACTTC
size: once
J: TRBJ2-5
V: TRBV5-1
length: 14
D: TRBD2

CDR3: CATSDSQGLNQPQHF
DNA: TGTGCCACCAGTGATAGTCAGGGTCTCAATCAGCCCCAGCATTTT
size: NA
J: TRBJ1-5
V: TRBV24-1
length: 15
D: NA

CDR3: CATRGRLAINEQFF
DNA: TGTGCCACCCGCGGCCGACTAGCCATAAATGAGCAGTTCTTC
size: NA
J: TRBJ2-1
V: TRBV7-8
length: 14
D: TRBD2

CDR3: CASGSRNEQFF
DNA: TGTGCTAGTGGTTCCCGCAATGAGCAGTTCTTC
size: NA
J: TRBJ2-1
V: TRBV12-5
length: 11
D: NA

CDR3: CASSPGTGSTNEKLFF
DNA: TGTGCCAGCAGCCCAGGGACAGGATCAACTAATGAAAAACTGTTTTTT
size: NA
J: TRBJ1-4
V: TRBV9
length: 16
D: TRBD1

CDR3: CASSQDYNMGRNGYTF
DNA: TGCGCCAGCAGCCAAGATTATAACATGGGGCGGAATGGCTACACCTTC
size: NA
J: TRBJ1-2
V: TRBV4-3
length: 16
D: NA

CDR3: CASSEGGEMWTEAFF
DNA: TGTGCCAGCAGTGAGGGGGGGGAGATGTGGACTGAAGCTTTCTTT
size: NA
J: TRBJ1-1
V: TRBV25-1
length: 15
D: NA

CDR3: CASTTSGPYNEQFF
DNA: TGCGCCAGCACCACTAGCGGGCCTTACAATGAGCAGTTCTTC
size: NA
J: TRBJ2-1
V: TRBV5-1
length: 14
D: TRBD2

CDR3: CASSRSESTDTQYF
DNA: TGTGCCAGCAGTCGAAGCGAGAGCACAGATACGCAGTATTTT
size: NA
J: TRBJ2-3
V: TRBV7-8
length: 14
D: NA

CDR3: CSVEVTLGYTF
DNA: TGCAGCGTTGAAGTAACCCTAGGCTACACCTTC
size: once
J: TRBJ1-2
V: TRBV29-1
length: 11
D: NA

CDR3: CASSRSRGGQHNQPQHF
DNA: TGTGCCAGCTCCCGATCCCGGGGGGGACAGCACAATCAGCCCCAGCATTTT
size: NA
J: TRBJ1-5
V: TRBV7-9
length: 17
D: TRBD1

CDR3: CASSFQPTGQLNYGYTF
DNA: TGTGCCAGCAGCTTCCAGCCTACGGGACAGCTCAACTATGGCTACACCTTC
size: NA
J: TRBJ1-2
V: TRBV7-9
length: 17
D: TRBD1

CDR3: CASSPSRGLDSPLHF
DNA: TGTGCCAGCTCACCGTCCAGGGGGCTGGATTCACCCCTCCACTTT
size: once
J: TRBJ1-6
V: TRBV18
length: 15
D: TRBD1

CDR3: CASLNFPPTVHGYTF
DNA: TGTGCCAGCTTAAACTTTCCCCCGACAGTCCATGGCTACACCTTC
size: NA
J: TRBJ1-2
V: TRBV7-9
length: 15
D: NA

CDR3: CASSSGTFSYNEQFF
DNA: TGTGCCAGCAGCTCCGGGACATTTTCCTACAATGAGCAGTTCTTC
size: NA
J: TRBJ2-1
V: TRBV11-1
length: 15
D: NA